This T cell receptor (beta chain) was identified during a study of cytomegalovirus exposure and HLA in healthy donors. A multiplex PCR was run with 60 Vbeta primers and 13 Jbeta primers. Data came from immunoSEQ multiplex PCR; TCRdb stores just in-frame clones and leaves some out. The sample carries some 170,000 clones, 80% to 90% recorded once. CDR3 length equals 14 residues. The V end was cut by 0 bases, the J end by 4 bases, with 11 bases between. Germline CDR1 reads SGHRS; CDR2 reads YFSETQ. The sequence was collected from a woman aged 18-30 years in good health and CMV-seropositive. Sample: PBMCs. This rearrangement joins TRBV5-1 to TRBJ2-7; weak D call: TRBD2 (6 bases). The CDR3 loop reads CASSLATGEYEQYF. The CDR3, as DNA: TGCGCCAGCAGCTTGGCAACGGGGGAATACGAGCAGTACTTC.